A single sample is the source of the 13 T cell receptor beta chains below, sequenced in a study of blood T cell repertoires in COVID-19. Some clones are missing from TCRdb's copy, which holds only in-frame ones; the method was immunoSEQ multiplex PCR. This sample yields under 350,000 clones, of which over 75% are seen a single time; about 4.2% belongs to the top ten. The sequenced sample was PBMCs or T cells enriched from blood (not recorded which). All receptors come from a man younger than 40 who had recovered from COVID-19.

This chain joins TRBV27 and TRBJ2-1; 7 nucleotides agree with TRBD2. CDR3 length: 16 residues. Germline CDR1 and CDR2: MNHEY and SMNVEV (reference sequence). The J segment lost 7 bases and the V segment lost 5 bases, leaving 14 bases of the junction unmatched. CDR3 in DNA: TGTGCCAGCAGTACCTCGGGAGGCTCAGGGCGGAATGAGCAGTTCTTC. The encoded protein is CASSTSGGSGRNEQFF.

The sample holds a few counts of this clone. The chain is built from TRBV5-6 and TRBJ1-5; the D is unclear. The CDR3 is 15 amino acids. Trimming left V 1 base short and J 0 bases short, with 8 bases between. Germline loops: CDR1 SGHDT, CDR2 YYEEEE. CDR3 in amino acids: CASSLYSRSNQPQHF. The CDR3 nucleotides are TGTGCCAGCAGCTTGTATTCCCGTAGCAATCAGCCCCAGCATTTT.

The chain is built from TRBV28 and TRBJ1-2; D is possibly TRBD1 (6 bases). Germline V gene sequence: CDR1 MDHEN, CDR2 SYDVKM. V lost 6 bases, J lost 7 bases, and 15 bases lay in between. CDR3 length equals 13 residues. CDR3 protein: CASREDSTAGYTF. In DNA form, the CDR3 reads TGTGCCAGCAGGGAGGACAGTACGGCTGGCTACACCTTC.

CDR3 nucleotides: TGTGCCAGCGGACTTCGGGGGGTGCTCGAGCAGTTCTTC. Protein product: CASGLRGVLEQFF. This chain joins TRBV2 and TRBJ2-1; 7 nucleotides align to TRBD2. There are 13 residues in the CDR3. V shed 8 bases, J shed 10 bases, and the junction held 11 bases outside the gene matches. The germline gives CDR1 SNHLY, CDR2 FYNNEI.

The V call is TRBV3-1 (or the pseudogene TRBV3-2), the J call TRBJ2-7; D remains unclear. Germline assignment: CDR1 LGHDT and CDR2 YNNKEL (reference sequence). The CDR3 runs 14 residues. V lost 1 base and J lost 0, with 7 bases in between. The chain's CDR3 is CASSQAASSYEQYF. Written as DNA, the CDR3 is TGTGCCAGCAGCCAAGCAGCGTCCTCCTACGAGCAGTACTTC.

This chain joins TRBV11-2 and TRBJ2-2, with TRBD2 matching 9 bases. J was trimmed by 3 bases and V by 8 bases; bases with no gene match: 7. This CDR3 comprises 15 residues. The germline V gene encodes CDR1 SGHAT and CDR2 FQNNGV. The CDR3 loop is CASPSPSGDTGELFF. The CDR3 nucleotides read TGTGCCAGCCCGTCCCCTAGCGGGGACACCGGGGAGCTGTTTTTT.

V and J are TRBV7-9 and TRBJ1-6; TRBD1 matches 7 bases. The CDR3 runs 14 residues. Germline assignment: CDR1 SEHNR and CDR2 FQNEAQ (reference sequence). V shed 8 bases, J shed 10 bases, and the junction held 11 bases outside the gene matches. The CDR3 spells CASQWGDSPSPLHF. The CDR3 DNA reads as TGTGCCAGCCAATGGGGGGACAGTCCATCACCCCTCCACTTT.

The chain uses TRBV4-2 and TRBJ2-2, with 9 bases matching TRBD2. This CDR3 has 16 amino acids. Unmatched junction bases numbered 10, after V lost 5 bases and J lost 6 bases. Germline V CDR1 and CDR2: LGHNA, YNFKEQ. CDR3: CASSSLAGGPAGELFF. CDR3 DNA sequence: TGTGCCAGCAGCTCCCTGGCGGGAGGGCCCGCCGGGGAGCTGTTTTTT.

The chain links TRBV19 to TRBJ2-7; weak D call: TRBD1 (5 bases). V gave up 3 bases and J gave up 5 bases, with 11 bases separating them. CDR3 length: 13 residues. Germline values: CDR1 LNHDA, CDR2 SQIVND (reference sequence). The CDR3: CASSMLLGHEQYF. The CDR3 nucleotides are TGTGCCAGTAGTATGTTATTGGGGCACGAGCAGTACTTC. Full variable domain (remainder filled in from reference TRBV19 and TRBJ2-7): DGGITQSPKYLFRKEGQNVTLSCEQNLNHDAMYWYRQDPGQGLRLIYYSQIVNDFQKGDIAEGYSVSREKKESFPLTVTSAQKNPTAFYLCASSMLLGHEQYFGPGTRLTVT.

The chain is built from TRBV7-8 and TRBJ1-3, with 9 bases lining up with TRBD1. Germline CDR1 is SGHVS and CDR2 is FQNEAQ. There are 17 residues in the CDR3. With V trimmed by 4 bases and J by 0 bases, 7 bases remained unmatched. CDR3 nucleotide sequence: TGTGCCAGCAGCTCCATGACAGGGGGTCACTCTGGAAACACCATATATTTT. Its protein product is CASSSMTGGHSGNTIYF.

V is TRBV7-2 and J is TRBJ2-7, with D tentatively TRBD2 (5 bases). The CDR3 is 15 residues long. V shed 0 bases and J shed 2 bases, with 11 bases lying between them. CDR1 and CDR2 from the germline V gene are SGHTA and FQGNSA. CDR3 coding DNA: TGTGCCAGCAGCTTAGCTGGTAGCGCGACCTACGAGCAGTACTTC. Its translation: CASSLAGSATYEQYF. Looking up the rest from reference TRBV7-2 and TRBJ2-7 gives the full variable domain: GAGVSQSPSNKVTEKGKDVELRCDPISGHTALYWYRQSLGQGLEFLIYFQGNSAPDKSGLPSDRFSAERTGGSVSTLTIQRTQQEDSAVYLCASSLAGSATYEQYFGPGTRLTVT.

The V call is TRBV11-2, the J call TRBJ1-5; D remains ambiguous. V was clipped by 1 base and J by 3 bases, with 4 bases between them. Germline lookup yields CDR1 SGHAT and CDR2 FQNNGV. The CDR3 is 13 residues long. The CDR3: CASSLGHNQPQHF. The CDR3 DNA reads TGTGCCAGCAGCTTAGGACACAATCAGCCCCAGCATTTT.

J is TRBJ1-3 and V is TRBV7-8, with a weak D call TRBD1 (5 bases). Germline V gene data show CDR1 as SGHVS and CDR2 as FQNEAQ. Trimming pared 2 bases from V and 4 bases from J, leaving 12 bases between. There are 15 residues in the CDR3. The CDR3 sequence: CASSLREGPGNTIYF. The CDR3 DNA follows: TGTGCCAGCAGCTTACGGGAGGGGCCAGGAAACACCATATATTTT.